This T cell receptor beta chain was identified during a study of OX40 agonist ivuxolimab in advanced cancers. Study at large: With ivuxolimab, an agonistic anti-OX40 (CD134) antibody, patients were treated.

The protocol was immunoSEQ multiplex PCR, while the TCRdb copy is restricted to in-frame clones and leaves out a portion. The data hold roughly 61,000 clones, with roughly nine tenths observed a single time. Overall study results and limits: Averaging showed that CD8+ T cells had more expanded clones than CD4+ did. Among some nonresponders, normalized T-cell clonal expansion was also low. Expanded peripheral T-cell antigen specificity went undetermined.

For this clone: The antigen remains undetermined.

This CDR3 is built from 14 residues. The germline V gene has CDR1 SGDLS and CDR2 YYNGEE. Trimming left V 3 bases short and J 0 bases short, with 9 bases between. This clonotype was sampled from an adult with an advanced solid tumor such as melanoma, head and neck, liver or kidney cancer. Sequencing used CD4+ or CD8+ T cells sorted from blood, obtained in a trial of the OX40 agonist ivuxolimab. The gene calls are TRBV9 and TRBJ1-1; D is perhaps TRBD1 (5 bases). This CDR3 is CASSAGTLNTEAFF. The CDR3 DNA reads TGTGCCAGCAGCGCCGGGACGCTGAACACTGAAGCTTTCTTT.